Listed below are T cell receptor beta chains from one sample, sequenced in a study of T cell repertoires in aging, cancer and after chemotherapy. MiXCR was run by TCRdb on the multiplex PCR reads, yielding one entry per CDR3 protein. In the table there are roughly 6,200 distinct CDR3 sequences, about 30% of which are singletons. Sequences were obtained from blood. The receptor source for this set is a human donor with a blood cancer. Both conserved end residues are part of each CDR3. The order of the fields is D gene, J gene, clone size, V gene, CDR3 protein, CDR3 DNA. The D gene is left open where the match is weak. Rows may omit the clone size; those that give it use once, few, many or a size class.

.	TRBJ2-1	medium-sized	TRBV6-4	CASSDSPGDEQFF	TGTGCCAGCAGTGACTCCCCGGGCGATGAGCAGTTCTTC
.	TRBJ2-7	medium-sized	TRBV30	CAWSGRGEDPYEQYF	TGTGCCTGGAGTGGCCGAGGGGAGGACCCCTACGAGCAGTACTTC
.	TRBJ1-1	once	TRBV20-1	CSARRQFTEAFF	TGCAGTGCTCGGCGACAGTTCACTGAAGCTTTCTTT
TRBD2	TRBJ2-3	medium-sized	TRBV5-6	CASSSPTSGSGDTQYF	TGTGCCAGCAGCTCTCCGACTAGCGGGAGTGGAGATACGCAGTATTTT
TRBD2	TRBJ2-2	.	TRBV6-5	CASSYSGLAGRQNCGELFF	TGTGCCAGCAGTTACTCGGGACTAGCGGGGCGGCAAAATTGCGGGGAGCTGTTTTTT
.	TRBJ2-1	medium-sized	TRBV5-5	CASSFGGTYNEQFF	TGTGCCAGCAGCTTTGGGGGCACCTACAATGAGCAGTTCTTC
.	TRBJ2-7	few	TRBV19	CASSIMSGGNREQYF	TGTGCCAGTAGTATAATGTCTGGAGGGAATCGCGAGCAGTACTTC
TRBD1	TRBJ2-5	medium-sized	TRBV4-2	CASSPLTGQETQYF	TGTGCCAGCAGCCCCCTGACAGGGCAAGAGACCCAGTACTTC
TRBD1	TRBJ1-3	.	TRBV5-1	CASSLGTALGNTIYF	TGCGCCAGCAGCCTGGGGACAGCCCTTGGAAACACCATATATTTT
.	TRBJ2-5	medium-sized	TRBV18	CASSPPSGRETQYF	TGTGCCAGCTCACCACCGTCGGGAAGGGAGACCCAGTACTTC
TRBD2	TRBJ2-1	.	TRBV20-1	CSGLAGAPSSYNEQFF	TGCAGTGGTCTAGCGGGAGCCCCTAGCTCCTACAATGAGCAGTTCTTC
.	TRBJ1-2	few	TRBV15	CATSSSWGEWGYTF	TGTGCCACCAGCAGCTCATGGGGGGAGTGGGGCTACACCTTC
.	TRBJ2-1	.	TRBV2	CATLITSPTLYNEQFF	TGTGCCACCCTAATTACTAGCCCTACACTCTACAATGAGCAGTTCTTC
TRBD1	TRBJ2-3	medium-sized	TRBV6-5	CASSRTGGEDTQYF	TGTGCCAGCAGCAGGACAGGGGGTGAGGATACGCAGTATTTT
.	TRBJ2-7	few	TRBV6-6	CASTPNPGSYEQYF	TGTGCCAGCACCCCAAATCCGGGCTCCTACGAGCAGTACTTC
.	TRBJ2-7	medium-sized	TRBV6-5	CASSRRVYYEQYF	TGTGCCAGCAGTCGTCGAGTTTACTACGAGCAGTACTTC